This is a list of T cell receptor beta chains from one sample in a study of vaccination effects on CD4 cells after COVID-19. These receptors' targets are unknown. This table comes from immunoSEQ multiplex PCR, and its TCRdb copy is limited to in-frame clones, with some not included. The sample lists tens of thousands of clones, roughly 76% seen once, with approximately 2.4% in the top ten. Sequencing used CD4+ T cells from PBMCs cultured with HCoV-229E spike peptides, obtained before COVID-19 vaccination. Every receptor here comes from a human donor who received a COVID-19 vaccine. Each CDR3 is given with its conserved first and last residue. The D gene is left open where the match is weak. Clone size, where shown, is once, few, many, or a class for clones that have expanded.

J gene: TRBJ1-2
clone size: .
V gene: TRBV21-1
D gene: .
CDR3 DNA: TGTGCCAGCAGCTCAGGACGGGACAGGGGGCGTCATTACTATGGCTACACCTTC
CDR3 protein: CASSSGRDRGRHYYGYTF

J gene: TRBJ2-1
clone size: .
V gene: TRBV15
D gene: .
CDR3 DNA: TGTGCCACCAGCAGAGCCGCCGAGGGATTTGAGCAGTTCTTC
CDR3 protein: CATSRAAEGFEQFF

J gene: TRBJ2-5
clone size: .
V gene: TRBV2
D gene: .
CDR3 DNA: TGTGCCAGCATCGGGTCCGGGGAGACCCAGTACTTC
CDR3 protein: CASIGSGETQYF

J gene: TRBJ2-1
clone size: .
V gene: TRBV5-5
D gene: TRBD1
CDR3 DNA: TGTGCCAGCAGCTCCCGGGACAGGGGCCTCAATGAGCAGTTCTTC
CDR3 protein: CASSSRDRGLNEQFF

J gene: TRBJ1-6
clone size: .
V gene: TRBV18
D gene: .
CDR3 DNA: TGTGCCAGCTCACCATTCGAAGGGGGGCATAATTCACCCCTCCACTTT
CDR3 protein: CASSPFEGGHNSPLHF

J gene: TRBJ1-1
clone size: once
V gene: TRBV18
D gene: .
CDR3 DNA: TGTGCCAGCTCATCCACAGGGCCTCATAACACTGAAGCTTTCTTT
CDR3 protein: CASSSTGPHNTEAFF

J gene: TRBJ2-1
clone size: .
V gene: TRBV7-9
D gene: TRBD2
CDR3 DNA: TGTGCCAGCAGCTTACCCCCCCGGGGGACTAGATTCAATGAGCAGTTCTTC
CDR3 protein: CASSLPPRGTRFNEQFF

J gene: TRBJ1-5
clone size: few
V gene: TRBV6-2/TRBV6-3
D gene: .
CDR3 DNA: TGTGCCAGCAGTAGAAACGTGGGTCAGCCCCAGCATTTT
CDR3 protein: CASSRNVGQPQHF

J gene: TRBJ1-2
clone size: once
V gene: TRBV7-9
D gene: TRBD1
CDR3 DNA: TGTGCCAGCAGCTCCACAGGGGCGGGTGGCTACACCTTC
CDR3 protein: CASSSTGAGGYTF

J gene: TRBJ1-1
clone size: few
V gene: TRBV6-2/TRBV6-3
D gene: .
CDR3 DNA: TGTGCCAGCAGTTACTCAGGGCGGTACACTGAAGCTTTCTTT
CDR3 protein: CASSYSGRYTEAFF

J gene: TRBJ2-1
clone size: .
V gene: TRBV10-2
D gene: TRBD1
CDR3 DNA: TGCGCCAGCAGATCCAACAGGGGGCGAAACGGGGAGCAGTTCTTC
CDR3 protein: CASRSNRGRNGEQFF

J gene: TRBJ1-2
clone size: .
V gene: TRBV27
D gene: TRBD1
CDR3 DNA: TGTGCCAGCAGTCGGGACAGGGTAAACTATGGCTACACCTTC
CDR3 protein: CASSRDRVNYGYTF

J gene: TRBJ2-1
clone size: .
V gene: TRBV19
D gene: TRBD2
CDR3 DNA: TGTGCCAGTAGTTTAACACCTAGCGGGGGTTTATACAATGAGCAGTTCTTC
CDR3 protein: CASSLTPSGGLYNEQFF

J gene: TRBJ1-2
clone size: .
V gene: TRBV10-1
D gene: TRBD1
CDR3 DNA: TGCGCCAGCAACCCGGGACAGGGCTATGGCTACACCTTC
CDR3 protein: CASNPGQGYGYTF

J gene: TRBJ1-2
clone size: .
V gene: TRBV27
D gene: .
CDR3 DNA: TGTGCCAGCAGTCGAACGGGCACTCCCCGCGGCTACACCTTC
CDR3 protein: CASSRTGTPRGYTF

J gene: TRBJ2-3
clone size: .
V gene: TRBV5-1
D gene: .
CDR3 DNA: TGCGCCAGCCGTTATCGGTCCACAGATACGCAGTATTTT
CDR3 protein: CASRYRSTDTQYF

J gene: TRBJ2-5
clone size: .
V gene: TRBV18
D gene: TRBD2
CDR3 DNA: TGTGCCAGCTCACCTTTGGGGACTAGTGAAGAGACCCAGTACTTC
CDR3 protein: CASSPLGTSEETQYF

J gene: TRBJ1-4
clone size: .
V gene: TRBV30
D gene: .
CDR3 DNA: TGTGCCTGGAGCGTTCAAAAGGGCACTAATGAAAAACTGTTTTTT
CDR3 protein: CAWSVQKGTNEKLFF

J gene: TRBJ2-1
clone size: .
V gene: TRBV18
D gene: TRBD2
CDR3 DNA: TGTGCCAGCTCACCAGCCGGGACTAGGGGCAATGAGCAGTTCTTC
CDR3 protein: CASSPAGTRGNEQFF

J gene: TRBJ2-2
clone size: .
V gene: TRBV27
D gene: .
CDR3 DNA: TGTGCCACCATGGGCCGGTTAGACACCGGGGAGCTGTTTTTT
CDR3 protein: CATMGRLDTGELFF

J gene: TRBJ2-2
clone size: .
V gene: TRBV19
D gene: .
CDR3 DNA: TGTGCCAGTAGGTACTCAAACACCGGGGAGCTGTTTTTT
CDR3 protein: CASRYSNTGELFF

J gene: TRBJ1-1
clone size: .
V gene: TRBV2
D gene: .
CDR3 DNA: TGTGCCAGCATCGCGGACAGGAACACTGAAGCTTTCTTT
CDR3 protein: CASIADRNTEAFF

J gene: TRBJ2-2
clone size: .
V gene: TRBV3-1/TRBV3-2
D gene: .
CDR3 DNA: TGTGCCAGCAGCCAAGGGACAAACACCGGGGAGCTGTTTTTT
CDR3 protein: CASSQGTNTGELFF

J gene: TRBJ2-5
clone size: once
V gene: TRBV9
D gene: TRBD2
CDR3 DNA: TGTGCCAGCAGCGACCAGGGACTAGCTCGTGAGACCCAGTACTTC
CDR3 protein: CASSDQGLARETQYF